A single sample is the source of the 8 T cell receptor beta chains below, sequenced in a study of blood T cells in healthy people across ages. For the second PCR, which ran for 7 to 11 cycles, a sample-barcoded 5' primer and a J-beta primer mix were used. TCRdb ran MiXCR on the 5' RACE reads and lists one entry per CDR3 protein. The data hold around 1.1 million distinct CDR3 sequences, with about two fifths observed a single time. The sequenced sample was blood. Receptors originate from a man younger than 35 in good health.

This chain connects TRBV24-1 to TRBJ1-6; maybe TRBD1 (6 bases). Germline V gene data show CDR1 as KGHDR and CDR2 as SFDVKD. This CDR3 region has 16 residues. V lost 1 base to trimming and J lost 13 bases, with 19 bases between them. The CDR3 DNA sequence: TGTGCCACCAGTGATTTCGAGGACAGAGTCCCTTGGCCCCTCCACTTT. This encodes CATSDFEDRVPWPLHF.

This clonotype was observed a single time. The CDR3 sequence is CAWSVGAEDYEQYF. Here the CDR3 DNA reads TGTGCCTGGAGTGTAGGAGCGGAGGACTACGAGCAGTACTTC. V gene TRBV30 combines with J gene TRBJ2-7; D perhaps matches TRBD2 (5 bases). The CDR3 sequence is 14 residues long. The germline gives CDR1 GTSNPN, CDR2 SVGIG (reference sequence). The germline V and J ends were trimmed by 0 bases and 3 bases, with 12 bases remaining between them.

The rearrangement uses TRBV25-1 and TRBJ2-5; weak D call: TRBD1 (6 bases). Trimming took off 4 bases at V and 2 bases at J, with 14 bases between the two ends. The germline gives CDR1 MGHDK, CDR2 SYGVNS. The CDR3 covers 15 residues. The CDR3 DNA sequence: TGTGCCAGCAGTGGCTACAGGGTCAGGCAAGAGACCCAGTACTTC. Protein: CASSGYRVRQETQYF.

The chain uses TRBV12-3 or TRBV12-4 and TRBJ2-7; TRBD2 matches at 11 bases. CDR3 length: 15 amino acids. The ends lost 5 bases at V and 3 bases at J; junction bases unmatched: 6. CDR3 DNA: TGTGCCAGCAGTCCTCGACTAGCGGGAAGCTACGAGCAGTACTTC. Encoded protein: CASSPRLAGSYEQYF.

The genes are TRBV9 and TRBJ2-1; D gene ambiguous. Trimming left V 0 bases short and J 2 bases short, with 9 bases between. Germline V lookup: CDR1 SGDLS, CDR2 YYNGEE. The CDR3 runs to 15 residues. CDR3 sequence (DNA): TGTGCCAGCAGCGTAGTAGTCCGCCCCTACAATGAGCAGTTCTTC. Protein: CASSVVVRPYNEQFF.

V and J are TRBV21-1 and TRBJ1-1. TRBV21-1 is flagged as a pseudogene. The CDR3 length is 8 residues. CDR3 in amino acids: CASSVAFF. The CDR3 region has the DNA TGTGCCAGCAGCGTAGCTTTCTTT.

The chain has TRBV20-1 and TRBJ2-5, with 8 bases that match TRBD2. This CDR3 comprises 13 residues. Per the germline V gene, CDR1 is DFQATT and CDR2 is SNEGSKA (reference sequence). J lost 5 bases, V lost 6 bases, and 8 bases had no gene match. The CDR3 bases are TGCAGTGCCCCACGGACTAGCACGGAGACCCAGTACTTC. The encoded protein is CSAPRTSTETQYF.

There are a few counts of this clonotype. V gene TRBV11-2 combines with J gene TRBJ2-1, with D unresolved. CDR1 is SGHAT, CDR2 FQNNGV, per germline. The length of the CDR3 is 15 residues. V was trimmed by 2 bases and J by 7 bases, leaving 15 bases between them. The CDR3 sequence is CASSLRASGKNEQFF. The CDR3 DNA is TGTGCCAGCAGCTTAAGGGCGAGTGGGAAAAATGAGCAGTTCTTC.